This TCR beta chain originates from a study of vaccination effects on CD4 cells after COVID-19. The overall study: Two doses of either BNT162b2 or mRNA-1273 were given to each participant. Whole-study results and caveats: Only a few convalescent patients and no early post-infection timepoints featured in the study. From healthy vaccinees, only 1 of 255 vaccine-induced clones also reacted to common cold coronaviruses.

Produced via immunoSEQ multiplex PCR; TCRdb's table is partial and in-frame only. This sample yields tens of thousands of clones, of which under 85% are seen a single time; less than 3.5% belongs to the top ten. Investigators separated out CD4+ T cells once 10 days of culture had passed. The study found no prior SARS-CoV-2 infection in the vaccine recipients, who tested negative for nucleocapsid antibodies. Worth noting for this clone: Its specificity is not known.

Between the trimmed V and J ends, which lost 8 bases and 2 bases, there was a span of 16 bases. Germline-derived CDR1 and CDR2 are SQVTM and ANQGSEA. The CDR3 runs to 13 residues. The sequence came from a human donor who received a COVID-19 vaccine. This sequence joins TRBV29-1 and TRBJ2-7, with a possible D match to TRBD2 (6 bases). Source: CD4+ T cells from PBMCs cultured without peptide, taken before COVID-19 vaccination. The CDR3 reads CSISGESAYEQYF. The CDR3 DNA follows: TGCAGCATCTCGGGGGAGTCGGCCTACGAGCAGTACTTC.